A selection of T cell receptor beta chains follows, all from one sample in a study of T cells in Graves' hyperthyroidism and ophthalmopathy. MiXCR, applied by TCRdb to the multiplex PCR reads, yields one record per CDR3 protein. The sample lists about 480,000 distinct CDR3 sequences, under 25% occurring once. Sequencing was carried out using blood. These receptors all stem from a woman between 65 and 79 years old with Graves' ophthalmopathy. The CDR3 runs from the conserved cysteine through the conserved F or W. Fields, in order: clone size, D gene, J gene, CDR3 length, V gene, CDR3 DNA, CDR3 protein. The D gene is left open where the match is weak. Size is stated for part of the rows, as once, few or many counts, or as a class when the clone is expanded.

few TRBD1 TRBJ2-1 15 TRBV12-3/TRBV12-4 TGTGCCAGCAGTCCGGACAGGAGGTATTACAATGAGCAGTTCTTC CASSPDRRYYNEQFF
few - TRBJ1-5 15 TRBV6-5 TGTGCCAGCAGTTACGTCCCAGGGACGGGTCAGCCCCAGCATTTT CASSYVPGTGQPQHF
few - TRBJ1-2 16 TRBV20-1 TGCAGTGCTAGAAAAGCTCCGGGGGCGGAGGAGTATGGCTACACCTTC CSARKAPGAEEYGYTF
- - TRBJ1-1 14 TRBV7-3 TGTGCCAGCAGCCCGGGATCACGGAACACTGAAGCTTTCTTT CASSPGSRNTEAFF
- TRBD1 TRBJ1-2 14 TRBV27 TGTGCCAGCAGTTACCTCGGGCAGGGGGCTGGCTACACCTTC CASSYLGQGAGYTF
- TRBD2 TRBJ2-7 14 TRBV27 TGTGCCAGCAGGCGACCGGGACTAGCGGAAGAGCAGTACTTC CASRRPGLAEEQYF
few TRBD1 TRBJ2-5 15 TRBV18 TGTGCCAGCTCACCTGTCCCAGGGACAGGGACTACCCAGTACTTC CASSPVPGTGTTQYF
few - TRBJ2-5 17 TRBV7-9 TGTGCCAGCAGCTTAAAGATCGTCGAGGGGAACCTAGAGACCCAGTACTTC CASSLKIVEGNLETQYF
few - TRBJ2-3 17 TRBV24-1 TGTGCCACCAGTGACCGGCTCGCACAGGGGGGGACAGATACGCAGTATTTT CATSDRLAQGGTDTQYF
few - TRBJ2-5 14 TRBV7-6 TGTGCCAGCAGCTTCGCAGGGGAAGGTGAGACCCAGTACTTC CASSFAGEGETQYF
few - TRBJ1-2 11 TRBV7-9 TGTGCCAGCAGCCACGAACCCGGCTACACCTTC CASSHEPGYTF
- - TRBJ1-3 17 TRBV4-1 TGCGCCAGCAGCCACCCCCCCCGCGGGCAGTCTGGAAACACCATATATTTT CASSHPPRGQSGNTIYF
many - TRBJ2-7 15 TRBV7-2 TGTGCCAGCAGCTTAGGAGGGGGACCCCCCTACGAGCAGTACTTC CASSLGGGPPYEQYF
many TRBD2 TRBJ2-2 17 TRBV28 TGTGCCAGCAGTTTAAGAATGGGACTAGCGGGCACCGGGGAGCTGTTTTTT CASSLRMGLAGTGELFF
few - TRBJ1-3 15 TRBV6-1 TGTGCCAGCAGGCCTGATTCGAGCTCTGGAAACACCATATATTTT CASRPDSSSGNTIYF
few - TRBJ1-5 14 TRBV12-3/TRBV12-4 TGTGCCAGCAGTAGTTCAGCCACATTACCGCCCCAGCATTTT CASSSSATLPPQHF
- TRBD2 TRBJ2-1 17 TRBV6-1 TGTGCCAGCACCAAGGGGGCTAGCGGGAGTGGGTTGAATGAGCAGTTCTTC CASTKGASGSGLNEQFF
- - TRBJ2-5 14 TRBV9 TGTGCCAGCAGCGTAGGAGGTCAGCAAGAGACCCAGTACTTC CASSVGGQQETQYF
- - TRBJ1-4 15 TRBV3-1 TGTGCCAGCAGCCGAAACATCCTAACTAATGAAAAACTGTTTTTT CASSRNILTNEKLFF
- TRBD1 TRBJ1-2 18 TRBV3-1 TGTGCCAGCAGCCAAGCCCCTCAAACCGGGACAGGAGTTTATGGCTACACCTTC CASSQAPQTGTGVYGYTF
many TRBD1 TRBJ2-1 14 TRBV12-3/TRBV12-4 TGTGCCAGCATCCCGACAGGGGCTGCCAATGAGCAGTTCTTC CASIPTGAANEQFF
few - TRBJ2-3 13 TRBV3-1 TGTGCCAGCAGCCAAGATTGGTCAGGTACGCAGTATTTT CASSQDWSGTQYF
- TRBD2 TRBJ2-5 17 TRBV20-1 TGCAGTGCTAGAGCCGGACTAGCGGGGAAGTACCAAGAGACCCAGTACTTC CSARAGLAGKYQETQYF
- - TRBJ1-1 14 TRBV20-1 TGCAGTGCTACAGGGAAGGGGGTTAGCACTGAAGCTTTCTTT CSATGKGVSTEAFF
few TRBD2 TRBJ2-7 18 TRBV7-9 TGTGCCAGCAGCTGGGGAAGATTGGGACTAGCAGGGACCTACGAGCAGTACTTC CASSWGRLGLAGTYEQYF
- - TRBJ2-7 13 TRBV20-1 TGCAGTGCTATCACGGACTCCGCCTACGAGCAGTACTTC CSAITDSAYEQYF
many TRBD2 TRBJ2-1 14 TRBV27 TGTGCCAGCCGACTAGCGGGAGGGCGGAATGAGCAGTTCTTC CASRLAGGRNEQFF
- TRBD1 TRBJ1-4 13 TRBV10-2 TGCGCCAGCAACGACAGGGTTGGTGAAAAACTGTTTTTT CASNDRVGEKLFF